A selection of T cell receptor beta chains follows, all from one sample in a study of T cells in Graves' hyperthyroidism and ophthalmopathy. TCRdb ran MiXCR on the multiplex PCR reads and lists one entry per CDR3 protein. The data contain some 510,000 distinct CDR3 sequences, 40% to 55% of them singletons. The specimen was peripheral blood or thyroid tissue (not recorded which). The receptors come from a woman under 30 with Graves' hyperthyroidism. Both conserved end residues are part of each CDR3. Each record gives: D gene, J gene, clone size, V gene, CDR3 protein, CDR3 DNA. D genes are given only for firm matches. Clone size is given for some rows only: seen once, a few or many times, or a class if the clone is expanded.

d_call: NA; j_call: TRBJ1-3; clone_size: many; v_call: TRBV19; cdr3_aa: CASSIGGNTIYF; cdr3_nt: TGTGCCAGTAGTATTGGCGGAAACACCATATATTTT
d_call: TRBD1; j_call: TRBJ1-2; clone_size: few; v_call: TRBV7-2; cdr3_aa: CANSLRAGGNYGYTF; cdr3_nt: TGTGCCAACAGCCTCCGCGCAGGGGGCAACTATGGCTACACCTTC
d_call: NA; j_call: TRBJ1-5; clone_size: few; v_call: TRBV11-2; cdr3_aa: CASSSFGGAEQPQHF; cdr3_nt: TGTGCCAGCAGCTCCTTCGGGGGGGCCGAACAGCCCCAGCATTTT
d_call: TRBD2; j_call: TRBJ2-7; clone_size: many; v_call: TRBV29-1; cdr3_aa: CSASAGGVEQYF; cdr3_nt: TGCAGCGCTTCGGCGGGAGGTGTCGAGCAGTACTTC
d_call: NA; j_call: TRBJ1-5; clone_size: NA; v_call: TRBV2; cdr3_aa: CASRFLASNEPQHF; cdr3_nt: TGTGCCAGCAGATTCCTAGCAAGCAATGAGCCCCAGCATTTT
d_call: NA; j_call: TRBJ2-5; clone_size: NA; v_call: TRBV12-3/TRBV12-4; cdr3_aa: CASSDSQETQYF; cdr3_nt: TGTGCCAGCAGCGACAGCCAAGAGACCCAGTACTTC
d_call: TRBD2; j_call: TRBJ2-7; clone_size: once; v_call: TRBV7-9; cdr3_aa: CASSLGLATSSYEQYF; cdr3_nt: TGTGCCAGCAGCTTGGGACTAGCTACGAGCTCCTACGAGCAGTACTTC
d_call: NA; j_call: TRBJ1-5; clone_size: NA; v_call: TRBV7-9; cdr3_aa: CASGIGPISPQHF; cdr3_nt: TGTGCCAGTGGTATAGGTCCGATCAGCCCCCAGCATTTT
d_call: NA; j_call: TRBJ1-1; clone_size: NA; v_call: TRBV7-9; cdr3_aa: CASAQTRNTEAFF; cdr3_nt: TGTGCCAGCGCCCAAACCCGGAACACTGAAGCTTTCTTT
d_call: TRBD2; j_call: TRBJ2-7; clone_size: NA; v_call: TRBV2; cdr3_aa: CASSAAGSSTDTQYF; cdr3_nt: TGTGCCAGCAGTGCAGCGGGATCTAGCACAGATACGCAGTACTTC
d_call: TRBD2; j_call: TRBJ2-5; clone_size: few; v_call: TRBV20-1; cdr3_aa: CSAKPREGPGETQYF; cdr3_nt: TGCAGTGCTAAACCCCGGGAGGGCCCTGGGGAGACCCAGTACTTC
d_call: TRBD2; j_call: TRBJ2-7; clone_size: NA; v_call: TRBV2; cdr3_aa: CASSMGLAGVSEQYF; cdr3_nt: TGTGCCAGCAGTATGGGACTAGCGGGAGTTTCCGAGCAGTACTTC
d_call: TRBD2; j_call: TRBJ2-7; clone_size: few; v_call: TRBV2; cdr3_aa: CASSRTSGSVEQYF; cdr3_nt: TGTGCCAGCAGTCGGACTAGCGGGAGTGTTGAGCAGTACTTC
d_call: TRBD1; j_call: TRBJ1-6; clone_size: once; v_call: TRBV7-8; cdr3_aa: CARGDRLNSPLHF; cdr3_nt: TGTGCCAGAGGGGACAGGCTCAATTCACCCCTCCACTTT
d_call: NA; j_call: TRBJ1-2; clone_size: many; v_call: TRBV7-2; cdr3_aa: CASEDAGYGYTF; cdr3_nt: TGTGCCAGCGAAGACGCAGGGTATGGCTACACCTTC
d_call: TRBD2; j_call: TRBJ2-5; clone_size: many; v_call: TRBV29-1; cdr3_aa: CSVEDPGLAGGETQYF; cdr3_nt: TGCAGCGTTGAAGATCCGGGACTAGCGGGAGGAGAGACCCAGTACTTC
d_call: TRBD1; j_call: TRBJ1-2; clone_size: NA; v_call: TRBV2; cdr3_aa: CASSYAGQADGYTF; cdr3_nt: TGTGCCAGCAGTTACGCAGGACAGGCCGATGGCTACACCTTC
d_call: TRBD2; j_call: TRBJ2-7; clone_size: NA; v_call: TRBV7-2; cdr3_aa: CASSHRGRGHEQYF; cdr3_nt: TGTGCCAGCAGCCATAGAGGGAGGGGCCACGAGCAGTACTTC
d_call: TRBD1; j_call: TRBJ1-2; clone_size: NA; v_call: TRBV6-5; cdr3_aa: CASSYSGTGLANYGYTF; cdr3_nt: TGTGCCAGCAGTTACTCGGGGACAGGGTTAGCCAACTATGGCTACACCTTC
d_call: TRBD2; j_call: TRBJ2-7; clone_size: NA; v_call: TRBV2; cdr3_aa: CASSYGSGRYEQYF; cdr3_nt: TGTGCCAGCAGTTACGGGAGCGGGAGATACGAGCAGTACTTC
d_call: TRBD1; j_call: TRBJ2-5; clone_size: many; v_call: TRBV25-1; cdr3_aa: CASRTGGGETQYF; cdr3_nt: TGTGCCAGCAGAACAGGGGGAGGAGAGACCCAGTACTTC
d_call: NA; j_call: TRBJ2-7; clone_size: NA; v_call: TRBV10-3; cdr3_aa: CASRTSYEQYF; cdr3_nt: TGTGCCAGCAGAACGTCCTACGAGCAGTACTTC
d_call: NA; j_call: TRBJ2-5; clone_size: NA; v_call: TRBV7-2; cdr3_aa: CAWSSPLGQGETQYF; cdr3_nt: TGTGCCTGGAGTTCCCCTCTTGGGCAGGGAGAGACCCAGTACTTC
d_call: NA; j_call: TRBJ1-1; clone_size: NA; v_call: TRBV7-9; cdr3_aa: CASSSAYTEAFF; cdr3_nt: TGTGCCAGCAGCTCGGCCTACACTGAAGCTTTCTTT
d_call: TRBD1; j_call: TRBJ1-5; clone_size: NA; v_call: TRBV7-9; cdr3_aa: CASSHTGQSSNQPQHF; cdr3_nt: TGTGCCAGCAGCCACACGGGACAGTCAAGCAATCAGCCCCAGCATTTT
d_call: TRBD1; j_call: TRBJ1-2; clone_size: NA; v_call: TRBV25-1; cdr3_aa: CASSLRLKGARTYGYTF; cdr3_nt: TGCGCCAGCAGCCTAAGGCTCAAGGGGGCGCGGACCTATGGCTACACCTTC
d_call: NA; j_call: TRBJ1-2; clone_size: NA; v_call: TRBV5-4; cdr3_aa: CASSLVRVLGHGYTF; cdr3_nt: TGTGCCAGCAGCTTGGTGAGGGTCCTGGGGCATGGCTACACCTTC
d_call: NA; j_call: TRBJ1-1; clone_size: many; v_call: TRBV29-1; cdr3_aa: CSVEQGWMNTEAFF; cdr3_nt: TGCAGCGTTGAACAGGGATGGATGAACACTGAAGCTTTCTTT
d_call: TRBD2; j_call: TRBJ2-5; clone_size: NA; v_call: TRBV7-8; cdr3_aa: CASSLFEAGRQETQYF; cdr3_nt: TGTGCCAGCAGCCTGTTTGAAGCGGGACGCCAAGAGACCCAGTACTTC
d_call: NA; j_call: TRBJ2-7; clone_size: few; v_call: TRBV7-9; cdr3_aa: CASRVAADFDEQYF; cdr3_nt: TGTGCCAGCAGGGTCGCGGCAGATTTCGACGAGCAGTACTTC
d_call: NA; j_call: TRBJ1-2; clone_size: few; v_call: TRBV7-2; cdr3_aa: CATTDMSNYGYTF; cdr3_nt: TGTGCCACCACGGACATGTCCAACTATGGCTACACCTTC
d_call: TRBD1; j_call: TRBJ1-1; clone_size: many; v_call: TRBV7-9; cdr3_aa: CASSPQGANTEAFF; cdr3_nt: TGTGCCAGCAGCCCCCAGGGGGCTAACACTGAAGCTTTCTTT
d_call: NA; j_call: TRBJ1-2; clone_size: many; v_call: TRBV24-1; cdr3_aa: CATSDAAEGYTF; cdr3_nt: TGTGCCACCAGTGATGCGGCGGAGGGCTACACCTTC
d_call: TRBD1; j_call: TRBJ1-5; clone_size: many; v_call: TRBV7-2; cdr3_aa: CASSLRGGEQPQHF; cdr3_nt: TGTGCCAGCAGCCTGCGAGGGGGCGAACAGCCCCAGCATTTT
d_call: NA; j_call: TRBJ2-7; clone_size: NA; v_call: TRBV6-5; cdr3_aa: CASSRERGSEQYF; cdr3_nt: TGTGCCAGCAGCCGCGAGAGAGGGAGCGAGCAGTACTTC
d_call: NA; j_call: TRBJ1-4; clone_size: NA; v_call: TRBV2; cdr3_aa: CASSYKQGREKLFF; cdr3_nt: TGTGCCAGCAGTTATAAGCAGGGACGTGAAAAACTGTTTTTT
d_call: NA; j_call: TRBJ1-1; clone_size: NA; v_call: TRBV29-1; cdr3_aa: CSVEKGVVTEAFF; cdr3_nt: TGCAGCGTTGAAAAGGGGGTGGTCACTGAAGCTTTCTTC
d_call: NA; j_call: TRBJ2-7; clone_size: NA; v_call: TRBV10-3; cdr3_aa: CAISLTPGREQYF; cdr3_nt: TGTGCCATCAGTTTAACCCCAGGCCGCGAGCAGTACTTC
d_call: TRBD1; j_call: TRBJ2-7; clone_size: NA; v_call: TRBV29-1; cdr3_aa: CSVLRTGVDEQYF; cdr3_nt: TGCAGCGTACTAAGGACAGGAGTTGACGAGCAGTACTTC
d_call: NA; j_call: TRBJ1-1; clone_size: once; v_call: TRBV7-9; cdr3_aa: CASSSYGPWGTEAFF; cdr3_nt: TGTGCCAGCAGCTCCTATGGACCTTGGGGCACTGAAGCTTTCTTT
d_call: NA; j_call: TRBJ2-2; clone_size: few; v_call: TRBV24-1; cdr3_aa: CATSDPISTGELFF; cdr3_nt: TGTGCCACCAGTGACCCCATTTCCACCGGGGAGCTGTTTTTT
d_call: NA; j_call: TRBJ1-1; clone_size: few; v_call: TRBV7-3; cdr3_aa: CASSLTVARETEAFF; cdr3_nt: TGTGCCAGCAGCTTAACTGTTGCCCGGGAGACTGAAGCTTTCTTT
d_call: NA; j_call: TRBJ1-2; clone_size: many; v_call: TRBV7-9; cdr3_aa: CASSPKGSNYGYTF; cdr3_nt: TGTGCCAGCAGCCCCAAAGGGAGCAACTATGGCTACACCTTC
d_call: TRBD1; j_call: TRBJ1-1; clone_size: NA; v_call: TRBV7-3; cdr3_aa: CASSSGGPQNTEAFF; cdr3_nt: TGTGCCAGCAGCTCAGGGGGCCCCCAAAACACTGAAGCTTTCTTT
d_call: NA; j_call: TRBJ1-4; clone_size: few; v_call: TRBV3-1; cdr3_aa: CASSQGEGKLFF; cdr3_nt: TGTGCCAGCAGCCAAGGAGAGGGAAAACTGTTTTTT
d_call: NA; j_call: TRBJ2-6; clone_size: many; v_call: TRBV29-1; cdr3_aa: CSVRDSGANVLTF; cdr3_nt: TGCAGCGTCCGGGACTCTGGGGCCAACGTCCTGACTTTC
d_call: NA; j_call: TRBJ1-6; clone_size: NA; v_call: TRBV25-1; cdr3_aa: CASTPGGDNSPLHF; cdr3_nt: TGTGCCAGCACCCCGGGGGGCGATAATTCACCCCTCCACTTT
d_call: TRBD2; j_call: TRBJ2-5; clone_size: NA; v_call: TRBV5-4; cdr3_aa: CASTRGLAETETQYF; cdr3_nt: TGTGCCAGCACGCGTGGCCTAGCGGAAACCGAGACCCAGTACTTC
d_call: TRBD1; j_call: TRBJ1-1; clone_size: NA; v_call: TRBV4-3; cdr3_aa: CASSHLWTGRGDTEAFF; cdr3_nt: TGCGCCAGCAGCCACTTATGGACAGGGCGAGGGGACACTGAAGCTTTCTTT